These 13 T cell receptor beta chains were sequenced from one sample in a study of long-term antiretroviral therapy in people with HIV. It was version v3.0 of the immunoSEQ assay that was run at survey level. Clones were read by immunoSEQ multiplex PCR, and TCRdb kept only the in-frame ones, dropping some. The sample carries roughly 17,000 clones, over 70% recorded once. The sample was unsorted PBMCs, taken 2.1 years after starting antiretroviral therapy. The receptors were sampled from a man between 40 and 49 years old with HIV.

This rearrangement joins TRBV27 to TRBJ1-2, with unresolved D. Germline values: CDR1 MNHEY, CDR2 SMNVEV (reference sequence). V lost 2 bases and J lost 4, with 8 bases in between. This CDR3 is 13 amino acids long. Here the CDR3 DNA reads TGTGCCAGCAGTTTAGGCCCGACCTATGGCTACACCTTC. It translates to CASSLGPTYGYTF.

V gene TRBV30 combines with J gene TRBJ1-6; D unresolved. CDR3 length: 13 residues. V dropped 3 bases and J dropped 9 bases, with 12 bases sitting between them. Germline CDR1 and CDR2: GTSNPN and SVGIG (reference sequence). CDR3 nucleotides: TGTGCCTGGAGCCGGATCGGAGGTTCACCCCTCCACTTT. Amino acids: CAWSRIGGSPLHF.

This chain uses TRBV27 with TRBJ2-7; D ambiguous. Germline CDR1 is MNHEY and CDR2 is SMNVEV (reference sequence). CDR3 length equals 18 residues. Deletions cut 5 bases from V and 1 base from J, with 24 bases between. The CDR3 spells CASSTREGRPGSSYEQYF. CDR3 nucleotides: TGTGCCAGCAGTACCCGTGAAGGCCGCCCAGGATCTTCCTACGAGCAGTACTTC.

V usage is TRBV27 and J usage is TRBJ1-5; no definite D call. The CDR3 is 13 amino acids. Germline V gives CDR1 MNHEY, CDR2 SMNVEV (reference sequence). Trimming left V 5 bases short and J 0 bases short, with 5 bases between. The CDR3 protein is CASSPDSNQPQHF. The CDR3 coding sequence is TGTGCCAGCAGTCCGGATAGCAATCAGCCCCAGCATTTT.

By share, this clone counts as medium-sized. The J gene is TRBJ1-1, the V gene TRBV11-1; D uncertain. CDR1 SGHAT and CDR2 FQDESV come from the germline V gene (reference sequence). This CDR3 spans 13 amino acids. Deletions cut 1 base from V and 6 bases from J, with 9 bases between. The CDR3 nucleotides are TGTGCCAGCAGCTTAGTGGGAAGTTCTGAAGCTTTCTTT. Translating gives CASSLVGSSEAFF.

The rearrangement links TRBV10-3 to TRBJ2-1, with D unresolved. The germline V gene encodes CDR1 ENHRY and CDR2 SYGVKD. CDR3 length: 13 amino acids. Trimming cost V 10 bases and J 4 bases, with 14 bases left between them. As DNA, the CDR3 is TGTGCCAGCAAGAAACACTGTTACAATGAGCAGTTCTTC. This gives the protein CASKKHCYNEQFF.

This clone has only a few counts. This rearrangement joins TRBV30 to TRBJ1-6; D is undetermined. The CDR3 is made up of 13 amino acids. From germline, CDR1 is GTSNPN and CDR2 SVGIG (reference sequence). Deletions cut 2 bases from V and 11 bases from J, with 13 bases between. CDR3 nucleotides: TGTGCCTGGAGTACCGGGGTATCGGCACCCCTCCACTTT. Amino acid sequence: CAWSTGVSAPLHF.

This clone has just a few counts. The V gene is TRBV27, the J gene TRBJ1-6; maybe TRBD1 (5 bases). This CDR3 is built from 17 residues. In germline, CDR1 is MNHEY, CDR2 SMNVEV (reference sequence). Trimming removed 4 bases from V and 4 bases from J, with 17 bases in between. The CDR3 is CASSSITGTEYNSPLHF. The DNA of the CDR3 is TGTGCCAGCAGTTCGATTACCGGGACTGAGTATAATTCACCCCTCCACTTT.

This clone was found once. J is TRBJ1-1 and V is TRBV7-2; 9 bases are shared with TRBD1. J was trimmed by 3 bases and V by 4 bases; bases with no gene match: 6. The germline V gene has CDR1 SGHTA and CDR2 FQGNSA. The CDR3 is 15 amino acids. The DNA of the CDR3 is TGTGCCAGCAGCTCAGGACAGGGGTGGTACACTGAAGCTTTCTTT. As protein: CASSSGQGWYTEAFF.

This rearrangement joins TRBV7-9 to TRBJ2-7; D tentatively fits TRBD1 or TRBD2 (5 bases each). With 3 bases removed from V and 9 bases from J, the gap between germline ends came to 18 bases. There are 14 residues in the CDR3. The V gene's germline CDR1 is SEHNR and CDR2 FQNEAQ (reference sequence). CDR3 nucleotides: TGTGCCAGCAGCTTTTTAAGCGACGGGACGTGGCAGTACTTC. It is translated as CASSFLSDGTWQYF.

This chain joins TRBV10-3 and TRBJ1-3; D not certain. V gave up 0 bases and J gave up 9 bases, with 12 bases separating them. This CDR3 comprises 14 residues. In germline, CDR1 is ENHRY, CDR2 SYGVKD. CDR3 amino acids: CAISESSLPGTIYF. Here the CDR3 DNA reads TGTGCCATCAGTGAGTCGAGTCTCCCAGGCACCATATATTTT.

This clone has a handful of counts. CDR3 in DNA: TGCGCCAGCAGACTCGACGATAACTATGGCTACACCTTC. Translating gives CASRLDDNYGYTF. V usage is TRBV5-1 and J usage is TRBJ1-2; D is unresolved. The germline V and J ends were trimmed by 5 bases and 1 base, with 9 bases remaining between them. The germline gives CDR1 SGHRS, CDR2 YFSETQ. The CDR3 runs 13 residues. Full variable domain (outside the CDR3, taken from reference TRBV5-1 and TRBJ1-2): KAGVTQTPRYLIKTRGQQVTLSCSPISGHRSVSWYQQTPGQGLQFLFEYFSETQRNKGNFPGRFSGRQFSNSRSEMNVSTLELGDSALYLCASRLDDNYGYTFGSGTRLTVV.

This chain links TRBV2 with TRBJ2-7; 8 positions match TRBD1. V trimming: 4 bases; J trimming: 4 bases; junction bases outside the gene matches: 9. The CDR3 loop spans 15 amino acids. Germline CDR1 reads SNHLY; CDR2 reads FYNNEI. CDR3 nucleotides: TGTGCCAGCAGTGGGGGTTGGACAGGGTTTTACGAGCAGTACTTC. Protein product: CASSGGWTGFYEQYF.